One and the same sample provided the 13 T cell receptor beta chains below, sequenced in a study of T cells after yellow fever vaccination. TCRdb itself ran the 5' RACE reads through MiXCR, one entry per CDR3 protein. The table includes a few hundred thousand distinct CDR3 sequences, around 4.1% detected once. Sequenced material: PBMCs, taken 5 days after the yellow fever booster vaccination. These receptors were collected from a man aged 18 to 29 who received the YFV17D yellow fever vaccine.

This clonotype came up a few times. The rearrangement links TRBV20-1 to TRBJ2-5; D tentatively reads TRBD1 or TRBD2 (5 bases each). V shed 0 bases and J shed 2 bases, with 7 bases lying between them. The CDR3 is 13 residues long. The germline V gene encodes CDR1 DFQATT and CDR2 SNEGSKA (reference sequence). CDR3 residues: CSAREGPQETQYF. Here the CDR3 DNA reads TGCAGTGCTAGAGAGGGACCGCAAGAGACCCAGTACTTC.

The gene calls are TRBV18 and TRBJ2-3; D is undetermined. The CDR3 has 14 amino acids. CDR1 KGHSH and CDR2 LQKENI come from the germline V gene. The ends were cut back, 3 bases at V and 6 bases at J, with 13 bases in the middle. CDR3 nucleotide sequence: TGTGCCAGCTCACCGGTCCCCAACCTGGATACGCAGTATTTT. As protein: CASSPVPNLDTQYF.

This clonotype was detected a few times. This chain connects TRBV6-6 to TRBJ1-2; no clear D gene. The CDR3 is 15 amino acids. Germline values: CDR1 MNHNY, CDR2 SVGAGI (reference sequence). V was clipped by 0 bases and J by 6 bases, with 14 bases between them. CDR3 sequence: CASSYSKEGVNGYTF. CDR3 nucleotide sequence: TGTGCCAGCAGTTACTCGAAGGAGGGAGTAAATGGCTACACCTTC.

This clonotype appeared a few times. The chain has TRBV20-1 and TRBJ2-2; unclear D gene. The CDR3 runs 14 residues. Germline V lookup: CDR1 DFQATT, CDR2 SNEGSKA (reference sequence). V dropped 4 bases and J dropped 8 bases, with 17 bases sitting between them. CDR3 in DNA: TGCAGTGCTACCGGACGCATGTCTCCTGGGGAGCTGTTTTTT. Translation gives CSATGRMSPGELFF.

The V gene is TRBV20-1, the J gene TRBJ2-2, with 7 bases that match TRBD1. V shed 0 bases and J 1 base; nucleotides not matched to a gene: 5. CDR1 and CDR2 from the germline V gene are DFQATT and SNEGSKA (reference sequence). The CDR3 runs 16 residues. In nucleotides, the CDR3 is TGCAGTGCTAGAGAGCCCCGACAGGGGAACACCGGGGAGCTGTTTTTT. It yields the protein CSAREPRQGNTGELFF.

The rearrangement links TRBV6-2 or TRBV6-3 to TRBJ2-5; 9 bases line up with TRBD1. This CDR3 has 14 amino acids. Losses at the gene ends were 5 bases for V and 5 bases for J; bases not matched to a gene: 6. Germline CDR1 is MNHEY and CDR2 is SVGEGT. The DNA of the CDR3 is TGTGCCAGCAGTGGACAGGGGATTGGGGAGACCCAGTACTTC. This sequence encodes CASSGQGIGETQYF.

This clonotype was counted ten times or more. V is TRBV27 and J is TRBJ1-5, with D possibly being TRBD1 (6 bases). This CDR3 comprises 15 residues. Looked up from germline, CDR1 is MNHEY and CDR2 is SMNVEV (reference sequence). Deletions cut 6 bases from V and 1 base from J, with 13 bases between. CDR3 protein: CASRPGDRSNQPQHF. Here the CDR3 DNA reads TGTGCCAGCAGACCTGGTGACAGGAGCAATCAGCCCCAGCATTTT.

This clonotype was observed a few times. CDR3 DNA sequence: TGTGCCAGCAGCCAATCAAAGTCACCCCAAGAGACCCAGTACTTC. Translated, it gives CASSQSKSPQETQYF. V is TRBV16 and J is TRBJ2-5, with D unresolved. Trimming left V 0 bases short and J 1 base short, with 9 bases between. Germline V gene sequence: CDR1 KGHSY, CDR2 FQNENV. This CDR3 contains 15 residues.

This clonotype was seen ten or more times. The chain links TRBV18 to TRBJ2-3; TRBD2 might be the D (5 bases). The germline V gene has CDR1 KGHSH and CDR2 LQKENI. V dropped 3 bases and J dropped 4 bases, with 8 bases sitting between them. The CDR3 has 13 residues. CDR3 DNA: TGTGCCAGCTCACCCTCTAGCCCAGATACGCAGTATTTT. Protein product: CASSPSSPDTQYF.

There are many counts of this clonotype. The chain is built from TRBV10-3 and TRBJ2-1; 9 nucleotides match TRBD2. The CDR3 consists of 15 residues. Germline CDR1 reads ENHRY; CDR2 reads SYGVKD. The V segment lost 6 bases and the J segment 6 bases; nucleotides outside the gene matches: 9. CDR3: CAISKMAGGLNEQFF. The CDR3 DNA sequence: TGTGCCATCAGCAAAATGGCGGGGGGGCTCAATGAGCAGTTCTTC.

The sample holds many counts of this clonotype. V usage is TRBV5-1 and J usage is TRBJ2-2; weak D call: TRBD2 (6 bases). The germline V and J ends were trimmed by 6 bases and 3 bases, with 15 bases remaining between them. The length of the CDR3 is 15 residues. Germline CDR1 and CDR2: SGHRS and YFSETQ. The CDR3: CASIRASADTGELFF. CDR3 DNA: TGCGCCAGCATCAGGGCTAGCGCGGACACCGGGGAGCTGTTTTTT.

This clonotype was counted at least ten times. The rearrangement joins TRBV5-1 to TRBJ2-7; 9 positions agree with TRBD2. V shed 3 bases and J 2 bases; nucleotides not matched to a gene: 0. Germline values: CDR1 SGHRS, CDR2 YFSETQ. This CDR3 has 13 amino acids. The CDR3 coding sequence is TGCGCCAGCAGCTCTAGCGGGGCCTACGAGCAGTACTTC. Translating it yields CASSSSGAYEQYF.

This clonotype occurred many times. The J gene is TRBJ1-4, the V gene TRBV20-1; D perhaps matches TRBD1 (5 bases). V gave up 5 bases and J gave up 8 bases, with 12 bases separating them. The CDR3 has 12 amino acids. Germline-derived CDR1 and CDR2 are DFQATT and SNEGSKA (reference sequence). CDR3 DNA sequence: TGCAGTGCTCGTCGGGACGACGAAAAACTGTTTTTT. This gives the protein CSARRDDEKLFF.